This T cell receptor beta chain was recorded in a study of metastatic and nonmetastatic thyroid tumors. Study overall: Repertoire comparison spanned blood and tumor or nodule tissue of malignant and benign thyroid patients.

Thyroid surgery was preceded by no treatment in any patient. From the PCR reads, TCRdb re-called clones with MiXCR. The table includes under 20,000 clones, approximately 35% detected once. Overall study results and limits: A significant increase in TCR beta diversity was reportedly seen in malignant thyroid tumors relative to benign nodules, in blood and tumor.

In the case of this clone: Its antigen remains unidentified.

The CDR3 sequence is 16 residues long. Germline V lookup: CDR1 SGDLS, CDR2 YYNGEE. After removal of 0 bases from V and 4 bases from J, the junction contained 5 bases not matched to a gene. The material sequenced was tumor tissue. The J gene is TRBJ2-7, the V gene TRBV9; 12 bases agree with TRBD2. This clonotype was obtained from a female donor with papillary thyroid cancer or a benign thyroid nodule (not recorded which). Some clones in this sample may be carry-over from other donors' samples. The CDR3 loop is CASSVAPLAGGYEQYF. CDR3 DNA sequence: TGTGCCAGCAGCGTAGCCCCTCTAGCGGGGGGGTACGAGCAGTACTTC.